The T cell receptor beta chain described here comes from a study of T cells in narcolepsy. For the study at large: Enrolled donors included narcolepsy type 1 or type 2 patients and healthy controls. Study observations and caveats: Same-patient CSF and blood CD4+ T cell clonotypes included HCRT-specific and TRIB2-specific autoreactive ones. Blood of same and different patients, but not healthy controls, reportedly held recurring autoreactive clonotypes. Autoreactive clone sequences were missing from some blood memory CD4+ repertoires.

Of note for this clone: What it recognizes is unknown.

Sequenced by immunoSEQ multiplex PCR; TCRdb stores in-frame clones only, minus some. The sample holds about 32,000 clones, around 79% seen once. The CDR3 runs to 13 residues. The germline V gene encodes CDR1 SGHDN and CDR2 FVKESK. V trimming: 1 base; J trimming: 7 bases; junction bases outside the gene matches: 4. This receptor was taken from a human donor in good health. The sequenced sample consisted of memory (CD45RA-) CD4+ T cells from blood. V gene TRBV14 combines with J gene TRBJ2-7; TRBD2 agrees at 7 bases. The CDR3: CASSQVPGREQYF. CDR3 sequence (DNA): TGTGCCAGCAGCCAAGTGCCCGGGAGGGAGCAGTACTTC.